This TCR beta chain was obtained from a study of blood T cell repertoires in COVID-19. Background on the study: Nucleic acid was either cDNA or gDNA, and it came from T cells, B-cell-depleted T cells, or PBMCs.

Germline V gene sequence: CDR1 LNHDA, CDR2 SQIVND (reference sequence). The CDR3 runs to 13 residues. J gave up 5 bases and V 7 bases, and 4 bases lay outside the gene matches. Method: immunoSEQ multiplex PCR; TCRdb's copy keeps in-frame clones and lacks some. The data show some 90,000 clones, with around 89% seen just once and approximately 9.3% held by the top ten. Sequenced input: peripheral blood. The clonotype was recovered from a man aged 45 to 65 with acute or convalescent COVID-19. The chain combines TRBV19 with TRBJ1-5, with 8 positions matching TRBD1. The CDR3 bases are TGTGCCAGTAATGACAGGGGATATCAGCCCCAGCATTTT. Translation gives CASNDRGYQPQHF.